Below are 13 T cell receptor beta chains sequenced from a single sample in a study of identical twins. Using its own MiXCR run on the 5' RACE reads, TCRdb lists one record per CDR3 protein. There are more than 600,000 distinct CDR3 sequences in the sample; 15% to 20% occur only once, and over 10% lies in the top ten. The data also belong to a second study, concerning T cells expressing NK-cell markers.

Sequenced sample: PBMCs. These receptors originate from a woman between 18 and 29 years old in good health.

The sample holds a few counts of this clonotype. The chain employs TRBV7-2 and TRBJ2-5; possible D gene TRBD1, 5 bases. The CDR3 contains 14 residues. Trimming shortened V by 7 bases and J by 4 bases, and 16 bases separated the two germline ends. Germline V gene data show CDR1 as SGHTA and CDR2 as FQGNSA. In DNA, the CDR3 is TGTGCCAGCACCTTTTCAGGGTTCCCAGAGACCCAGTACTTC. It translates to CASTFSGFPETQYF.

Only a few counts were recorded for this clonotype. The chain joins TRBV5-1 to TRBJ2-5; possible D gene TRBD1, 5 bases. CDR1 is SGHRS, CDR2 YFSETQ, per germline. The CDR3 runs to 14 residues. Trimming pared 0 bases from V and 4 bases from J, leaving 10 bases between. Here the CDR3 DNA reads TGCGCCAGCAGCTTGGACAGGCCGGGAGAGACCCAGTACTTC. Amino acid sequence: CASSLDRPGETQYF. The variable domain in full, with the rest retrieved from reference TRBV5-1 and TRBJ2-5, is KAGVTQTPRYLIKTRGQQVTLSCSPISGHRSVSWYQQTPGQGLQFLFEYFSETQRNKGNFPGRFSGRQFSNSRSEMNVSTLELGDSALYLCASSLDRPGETQYFGPGTRLLVL.

The J gene is TRBJ1-4, the V gene TRBV3-1; D remains unclear. Per germline, CDR1 LGHDT and CDR2 YNNKEL (reference sequence). V gave up 0 bases and J gave up 10 bases, with 6 bases separating them. This CDR3 region has 12 residues. The CDR3 bases are TGTGCCAGCAGCCAAGAAATAGGAAAACTGTTTTTT. Its translation: CASSQEIGKLFF.

The chain is built from TRBV27 and TRBJ2-1, with 10 bases that match TRBD2. With V trimmed by 1 base and J by 8 bases, 8 bases remained unmatched. CDR1 and CDR2 from the germline V gene are MNHEY and SMNVEV (reference sequence). The CDR3 is 16 residues long. Written as DNA, the CDR3 is TGTGCCAGCAGTTTATACGAGCGGGGGGGCCTTGATGAGCAGTTCTTC. Protein product: CASSLYERGGLDEQFF.

At least ten counts were recorded for this clonotype. The V call is TRBV12-3 or TRBV12-4, the J call TRBJ2-2; 8 bases are shared with TRBD1. Trimming took 5 bases from V and 2 from J; bases not matched to a gene: 7. The CDR3 loop spans 16 amino acids. The CDR3 region is CASSHPDRENTGELFF. The DNA for the CDR3 is TGTGCCAGCAGTCACCCGGACAGGGAAAACACCGGGGAGCTGTTTTTT.

CDR3 in DNA: TGTGCCAGCTCACCGGGACAGCAATTACAAGAGACCCAGTACTTC. Its protein is CASSPGQQLQETQYF. J is TRBJ2-5 and V is TRBV18; 7 bases match TRBD1. Germline V CDR1 and CDR2: KGHSH, LQKENI. With 3 bases clipped from V and 2 bases from J, the junction kept 6 bases outside the gene matches. The CDR3 is 15 amino acids.

Many counts were recorded for this clonotype. The gene calls are TRBV29-1 and TRBJ1-3; D not certain. Germline V gene data show CDR1 as SQVTM and CDR2 as ANQGSEA. This CDR3 contains 12 residues. The V end lost 3 bases, the J end lost 3 bases, and 6 bases lay between the germline ends. This chain's CDR3 is CSVDRGGNTIYF. The CDR3 bases are TGCAGCGTTGATCGTGGTGGAAACACCATATATTTT.

The CDR3 nucleotides are TGCGCCAGCAGCCAAGAAGAGCCCGCTGGCGTCGGCTCCTACGAGCAGTACTTC. Translation gives CASSQEEPAGVGSYEQYF. This chain joins TRBV4-3 and TRBJ2-7, with no clear D. This CDR3 is built from 18 residues. Trimming removed 0 bases at V and 0 bases at J, with 18 bases between. Germline V gives CDR1 LGHNA, CDR2 YSLEER.

The V call is TRBV9, the J call TRBJ2-7; D remains ambiguous. The CDR3 is 16 amino acids. Germline V gene data show CDR1 as SGDLS and CDR2 as YYNGEE. Deletions cut 0 bases from V and 3 bases from J, with 16 bases between. CDR3 sequence reads: CASSVGLTREHYEQYF. As DNA, the CDR3 is TGTGCCAGCAGCGTAGGCCTTACTCGCGAACACTACGAGCAGTACTTC.

The V and J genes are TRBV3-1 and TRBJ2-4; the D is unclear. Germline loops: CDR1 LGHDT, CDR2 YNNKEL (reference sequence). The CDR3 consists of 17 residues. The V end was cut by 0 bases, the J end by 1 base, with 13 bases between. The CDR3 DNA reads TGTGCCAGCAGCCAAGATCGAACGGATAGGGCCAAAAACATTCAGTACTTC. As protein: CASSQDRTDRAKNIQYF.

The V gene is TRBV5-1, the J gene TRBJ2-7, with D possibly being TRBD2 (5 bases). The CDR3 runs 14 residues. Between the trimmed V and J ends, which lost 5 bases and 3 bases, there was a span of 15 bases. Germline V gene data show CDR1 as SGHRS and CDR2 as YFSETQ. The CDR3 DNA reads TGCGCCAGCAGGTCGGGGAGCCAGAGCTACGAGCAGTACTTC. Translating it yields CASRSGSQSYEQYF.

This chain links TRBV5-1 with TRBJ2-1; 9 bases agree with TRBD2. Germline V gene sequence: CDR1 SGHRS, CDR2 YFSETQ. The J segment lost 4 bases and the V segment lost 4 bases, leaving 3 bases of the junction unmatched. The CDR3 is 14 amino acids. The CDR3 region has the DNA TGCGCCAGCAGCGGCGGGGGGGCGTACAATGAGCAGTTCTTC. This translates into CASSGGGAYNEQFF.

This chain uses TRBV20-1 with TRBJ2-7, with D possibly TRBD1 on 6 matching bases. From germline, CDR1 is DFQATT and CDR2 SNEGSKA (reference sequence). Trimming took off 0 bases at V and 6 bases at J, with 6 bases between the two ends. CDR3 length: 11 residues. CDR3 amino acids: CSAREGGEQYF. Here the CDR3 DNA reads TGCAGTGCTAGAGAAGGGGGCGAGCAGTACTTC.